These T cell receptor beta chains were read from a single sample in a study of Graves' ophthalmopathy and Graves' hyperthyroidism. MiXCR, applied by TCRdb to the multiplex PCR reads, yields one record per CDR3 protein. Among 1 million to 1.3 million distinct CDR3 sequences, less than 45% were seen once, and the ten largest hold approximately 12%. The specimen sequenced was peripheral blood or thyroid tissue (not recorded which). The receptor set was obtained from an adult man with Graves' hyperthyroidism. CDR3s include the opening cysteine and the closing phenylalanine or tryptophan.

v_call	j_call	cdr3_aa
TRBV4-2	TRBJ1-5	CASSQEGLGRLSNQPQHF
TRBV5-1	TRBJ2-7	CASSQEATDRSSYEQYF
TRBV20-1	TRBJ2-7	CSAGSWSPYEQYF
TRBV6-5	TRBJ2-5	CASSKPQGLGETQYF
TRBV4-2	TRBJ2-7	CASSQDPARSYEQYF
TRBV27	TRBJ2-7	CASSQAWGGPFYEQYF
TRBV9	TRBJ1-1	CASSGRLGRQGGTEAFF
TRBV7-2	TRBJ1-6	CASSPEMSASPLHF
TRBV15	TRBJ1-2	CATSRRNRQHGYTF
TRBV25-1	TRBJ2-7	CASSSYHRQVGEQYF
TRBV3-1	TRBJ2-5	CASSRPRDYQETQYF
TRBV29-1	TRBJ1-1	CSVAGTNSEAFF
TRBV30	TRBJ2-2	CACPLTAIGELFF
TRBV4-3	TRBJ2-2	CASSQEVNTGELFF
TRBV20-1	TRBJ2-3	CSARDRVKGYTDTQYF
TRBV28	TRBJ2-7	CASKNIPSYEQYF
TRBV12-3/TRBV12-4	TRBJ1-1	CASGGAAEAFF
TRBV9	TRBJ2-7	CASSRIPGEQYF
TRBV6-2/TRBV6-3	TRBJ1-1	CASSYSRLRTTEAFF
TRBV7-2	TRBJ1-4	CASSPETQGEELFF
TRBV6-2/TRBV6-3	TRBJ2-7	CASRPGLAAFYEQYF
TRBV29-1	TRBJ1-4	CSAGGIGRLEKLFF
TRBV15	TRBJ2-7	CATSREGLAGYEQYF
TRBV5-1	TRBJ2-2	CASRTGWELFF
TRBV7-6	TRBJ1-1	CASSVKEGTAEAFF
TRBV12-3/TRBV12-4	TRBJ1-1	CASSPFSNTEAFF
TRBV5-6	TRBJ2-2	CASSRQGFSTGELFF
TRBV12-3/TRBV12-4	TRBJ1-3	CASSPQPGTGISGNTIYF
TRBV29-1	TRBJ1-2	CSVEGGGGPYGYTF
TRBV4-1	TRBJ2-7	CASSWRQGPYEQYF
TRBV20-1	TRBJ2-5	CSARGGTGGWETQYF
TRBV30	TRBJ2-7	CAWEGVSTYEQYF
TRBV6-5	TRBJ1-3	CASSQRGTSGNTIYF
TRBV25-1	TRBJ2-2	CASSDGTGMILRELFF
TRBV10-3	TRBJ2-2	CAISESGTVSSGNTGELFF
TRBV7-9	TRBJ2-7	CASSWGTGLGEQYF
TRBV7-2	TRBJ1-3	CASSFQGYAGNTIYF